This TCR beta chain was identified during a study of blood T cell repertoires in COVID-19. Across the whole study: Sites across the United States, Italy and Spain contributed samples from acute and convalescent COVID-19. T cells, B-cell-depleted T cells, or PBMCs supplied cDNA or gDNA.

In the source study's methods: Amplification of reference gene primers was used by the study to estimate nucleated cell counts. Assay used: immunoSEQ multiplex PCR; TCRdb lists only in-frame clones, some missing. Clonal size and the V and J genes are those of that table, whereas D and trimming came from the DNA. The sample has about 250,000 clones; around 88% are singletons. This clonotype was sampled from a man older than 75 with acute or convalescent COVID-19. Sequencing used peripheral blood.

The CDR3 region has the DNA TGTGCCAGCAGTGAGAGTATTGGGGCCAATGAGCAGTTCTTC. Its protein is CASSESIGANEQFF. The chain employs TRBV25-1 and TRBJ2-1, with a possible D match to TRBD1 (5 bases). Germline values: CDR1 MGHDK, CDR2 SYGVNS. The ends were cut back, 3 bases at V and 6 bases at J, with 12 bases in the middle. The CDR3 contains 14 residues. The complete variable domain, with remaining parts taken from reference TRBV25-1 and TRBJ2-1, reads EADIYQTPRYLVIGTGKKITLECSQTMGHDKMYWYQQDPGMELHLIHYSYGVNSTEKGDLSSESTVSRIRTEHFPLTLESARPSHTSQYLCASSESIGANEQFFGPGTRLTVL.